This T cell receptor (beta chain) was obtained from a study of cytomegalovirus exposure and HLA in healthy donors. The CDR3 runs to 16 residues. V lost 0 bases and J 4 bases, leaving 13 bases between the germline ends. Germline CDR1 is MGHRA and CDR2 is YSYEKL. PCR primers comprised 60 Vbeta and 13 Jbeta primers. TCRdb's copy holds only in-frame clones and misses some; the assay was immunoSEQ multiplex PCR. The top ten hold 1.5% to 2.5% of the sample, which has 200,000 to 300,000 clones, 80% to 90% seen once. The chain couples TRBV4-1 to TRBJ1-5, with a tentative D call TRBD1 (5 bases). The sequence was collected from a woman aged 40 to 50 in good health and CMV-seropositive. The source material was PBMCs. This chain's CDR3 is CASSQEEGRVNQPQHF. The DNA of the CDR3 is TGCGCCAGCAGCCAAGAGGAGGGCAGGGTTAATCAGCCCCAGCATTTT.